Listed below are T cell receptor beta chains from one sample, sequenced in a study of technical replicates of blood from a few donors. Method: immunoSEQ multiplex PCR; TCRdb's copy keeps in-frame clones and lacks some. The sample holds 85,000 to 100,000 clones, approximately 94% seen once. Sequences were obtained from T cells isolated from PBMCs. Receptors originate from a human donor in good health. The CDR3 runs from the conserved cysteine through the conserved F or W. D genes are given only for firm matches. Size is stated for part of the rows, as once, few or many counts, or as a class when the clone is expanded.

>NA|TRBJ2-1|TRBD1|TRBV5-1
TGCGCCAGCAGCTTGGCCTCGGGACAGGAAACCTACAATGAGCAGTTCTTC
CASSLASGQETYNEQFF
>NA|TRBJ2-5|TRBD2|TRBV7-9
TGTGCCAGCAGCTTATACCCAGCGGGAGGCCAAGAGACCCAGTACTTC
CASSLYPAGGQETQYF
>NA|TRBJ1-4|TRBD1|TRBV7-9
TGTGCCAGCGGTACGGGACAGGGGGGGTTCTACGAAAAACTGTTTTTT
CASGTGQGGFYEKLFF
>NA|TRBJ2-7|NA|TRBV7-9
TGTGCCAGCAGCTTAGAACTAGCAAACGAGCAGTACTTC
CASSLELANEQYF
>NA|TRBJ2-1|TRBD1|TRBV10-2
TGCGCCAGCAGTGACCCTGGTAGGGGACAGGGAAATTTGAATGAGCAGTTCTTC
CASSDPGRGQGNLNEQFF
>NA|TRBJ2-1|NA|TRBV18
TGTGCCAGCTCACCGATAACCACTAGCAGTGAGCAGTTCTTC
CASSPITTSSEQFF
>NA|TRBJ2-7|NA|TRBV5-5
TGTGCCAGCAGCTGGAAACAGGTATCCTACGAGCAGTACTTC
CASSWKQVSYEQYF
>NA|TRBJ2-1|NA|TRBV28
TGTGCCAGCAGTTATCGTCAAATAGCGGTACGGAGCTCCTACAATGAGCAGTTCTTC
CASSYRQIAVRSSYNEQFF
>NA|TRBJ1-5|NA|TRBV19
TGTGCCAGTAGTCCGAGCAGGGATAGCAATCAGCCCCAGCATTTT
CASSPSRDSNQPQHF
>NA|TRBJ2-3|TRBD2|TRBV6-6
TGTGCCAGCAGTTACCTAGCGGGAACGACAGATACGCAGTATTTT
CASSYLAGTTDTQYF
>NA|TRBJ2-5|NA|TRBV6-1
TGTGCCAGCAGTGAAGCTGGCAGGGCGGCCGAGGAGACCCAGTACTTC
CASSEAGRAAEETQYF
>NA|TRBJ2-2|NA|TRBV28
TGTGCCAGCAGTTTCCTTCGGGAGCTGTTTTTT
CASSFLRELFF
>NA|TRBJ2-7|NA|TRBV11-3
TGTGCCAGCAAAGACCTCGGGGGATACGAGCAGTACTTC
CASKDLGGYEQYF
>once|TRBJ2-3|TRBD1|TRBV10-3
TGTGCCATCAGTGCAACCGGGACAGGGTACACAGATACGCAGTATTTT
CAISATGTGYTDTQYF
>NA|TRBJ2-1|NA|TRBV9
TGTGCCAGCAGCGTATACTACTTGGATGAGCAGTTCTTC
CASSVYYLDEQFF
>once|TRBJ2-3|NA|TRBV6-4
TGTGCCAGCAGTAGCGGCGCGGGGGATACGCAGTATTTT
CASSSGAGDTQYF
>few|TRBJ1-5|TRBD1|TRBV6-4
TGTGCCAGCAGTGACGGGACAGGGGGCCAGCCCCAGCATTTT
CASSDGTGGQPQHF
>NA|TRBJ2-3|TRBD2|TRBV5-4
TGTGCCAGCAGCTTGGTCGGTGGCGGGGGGCCGGCAGATACGCAGTATTTT
CASSLVGGGGPADTQYF
>NA|TRBJ2-1|TRBD2|TRBV4-1
TGCGCCAGCAGCCAAGAAATCGGGGGGGCCTACAATGAGCAGTTCTTC
CASSQEIGGAYNEQFF
>NA|TRBJ2-1|TRBD1|TRBV5-4
TGTGCCAGCAGCGAAGGTCGGACAGGGGGCTATGAGCAGTTCTTC
CASSEGRTGGYEQFF
>NA|TRBJ2-4|NA|TRBV10-1
TGCGCCAGCAGTGAAACCGGGCCCAGGGACATTCAGTACTTC
CASSETGPRDIQYF
>NA|TRBJ1-5|NA|TRBV7-2
TGTGCCAGCAGCTTAGGAGACAGAAGAAGCAATCAGCCCCAGCATTTT
CASSLGDRRSNQPQHF
>NA|TRBJ1-2|NA|TRBV7-9
TGTGCCAGCAGCTTAGCCGGGACAATCTATGGCTACACCTTC
CASSLAGTIYGYTF
>NA|TRBJ2-3|TRBD1|TRBV6-6
TGTGCCAGCAGCAATGGACAGGATACAGATACGCAGTATTTT
CASSNGQDTDTQYF
>NA|TRBJ2-7|TRBD2|TRBV14
TGTGCCAGCAGCCGGACTAGCGGGAGCAACGAGCAGTACTTC
CASSRTSGSNEQYF
>NA|TRBJ2-2|TRBD2|TRBV6-5
TGTGCCAGCAGTTTCGGGAGGGCCGACACCGGGGAGCTGTTTTTT
CASSFGRADTGELFF
>NA|TRBJ1-5|TRBD1|TRBV28
TGTGCCAGCCAAGGGGGCAGGGGGTATCAGCCCCAGCATTTT
CASQGGRGYQPQHF
>once|TRBJ1-2|TRBD1|TRBV6-1
TGTGCCAGCAGTGAAGCGGGCGACTGGACAGGGGATGGCTACACCTTC
CASSEAGDWTGDGYTF
>once|TRBJ1-2|NA|TRBV14
TGTGCCAGCAGCCAAGACAGAGGCTATGGCTACACCTTC
CASSQDRGYGYTF
>NA|TRBJ1-4|NA|TRBV30
TGTGCCTGGAGACAGAATGAAAAACTGTTTTTT
CAWRQNEKLFF
>NA|TRBJ1-4|NA|TRBV14
TGTGCCAGCAGCCTTCCTACAGGGTTTGGGGATGAAAAACTGTTTTTT
CASSLPTGFGDEKLFF
>NA|TRBJ1-1|NA|TRBV6-5
TGTGCCAGCAGTTTGGACGTTTGGGGCGCGGACACTGAAGCTTTCTTT
CASSLDVWGADTEAFF
>NA|TRBJ2-3|NA|TRBV5-1
TGCGCCAGCAGCTTGGCCGCCGGGACTGGCACAGATACGCAGTATTTT
CASSLAAGTGTDTQYF
>NA|TRBJ2-5|NA|TRBV25-1
TGTGCCAGCAGTGGTAGGACAGTCCAAGAGACCCAGTACTTC
CASSGRTVQETQYF
>NA|TRBJ1-4|NA|TRBV5-1
TGCGCCAGCAGCCCCGGCCGGGTCACTGAAAAACTGTTTTTT
CASSPGRVTEKLFF
>NA|TRBJ2-2|NA|TRBV19
TGTGCCAGTAGTATCAGGGGCCCCGGGGAGCTGTTTTTT
CASSIRGPGELFF
>NA|TRBJ1-1|TRBD1|TRBV7-9
TGTGCCAGCAGCTCCGGGACAGGGGGGGACACTGAAGCTTTCTTT
CASSSGTGGDTEAFF
>NA|TRBJ2-7|TRBD2|TRBV9
TGTGCCAGCATAAGACTAGCGGGAAACACCTACGAGCAGTACTTC
CASIRLAGNTYEQYF
>NA|TRBJ1-1|NA|TRBV5-4
TGTGCCAGCAGCGAAGGGGGGGTGAACACTGAAGCTTTCTTT
CASSEGGVNTEAFF
>NA|TRBJ1-3|NA|TRBV29-1
TGCAGCGTTGAAGTGTTGACAGTTCAAGGAAACACCATATATTTT
CSVEVLTVQGNTIYF
>once|TRBJ2-7|NA|TRBV6-4
TGTGCCAGCAGTGACTCTGCAGGCTACGAGCAGTACTTC
CASSDSAGYEQYF
>NA|TRBJ2-3|NA|TRBV20-1
TGCAGTGCTAGAGATCGGGGTCTCCAGTATTTT
CSARDRGLQYF
>NA|TRBJ1-5|NA|TRBV2
TGTGCCAGCGGGTTGGAGAGTGCGGATCAGCCCCAGCATTTT
CASGLESADQPQHF